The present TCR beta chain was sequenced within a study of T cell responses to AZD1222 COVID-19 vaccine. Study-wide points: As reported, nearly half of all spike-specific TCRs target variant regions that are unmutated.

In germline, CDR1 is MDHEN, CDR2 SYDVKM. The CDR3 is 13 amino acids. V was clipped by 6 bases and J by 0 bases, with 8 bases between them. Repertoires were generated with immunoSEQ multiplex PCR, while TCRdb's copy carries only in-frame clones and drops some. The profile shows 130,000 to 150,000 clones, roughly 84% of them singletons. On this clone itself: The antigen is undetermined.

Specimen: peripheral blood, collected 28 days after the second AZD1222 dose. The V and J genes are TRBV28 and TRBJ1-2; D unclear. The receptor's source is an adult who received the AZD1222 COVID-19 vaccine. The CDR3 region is CASSPLPNYGYTF. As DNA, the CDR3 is TGTGCCAGCAGCCCTCTCCCTAACTATGGCTACACCTTC.